Presented here are 31 T cell receptor beta chains from one specimen sequenced in a study of cytomegalovirus exposure and HLA in healthy donors. The study ran its PCR with 60 Vbeta and 13 Jbeta primers. The table came from immunoSEQ multiplex PCR; TCRdb's copy has only in-frame clones and leaves some out. This table has more than 95,000 clones, 60% to 80% appearing once. Material for sequencing was PBMCs. These receptors were taken from a man aged 55 to 69 in good health and CMV-seropositive.

The chain uses TRBV6-6 and TRBJ2-5; 8 bases fit TRBD2. CDR3 size: 15 residues. J was trimmed by 0 bases and V by 6 bases; bases with no gene match: 6. Germline CDR1 MNHNY, CDR2 SVGAGI (reference sequence). CDR3 nucleotide sequence: TGTGCCAGCAGCCAGCTAGCGGGTTACCAAGAGACCCAGTACTTC. This translates into CASSQLAGYQETQYF.

The chain recombines TRBV6-5 with TRBJ1-2; 7 nucleotides align to TRBD1. Trimming cost V 4 bases and J 5 bases; bases outside gene matches: 7. The CDR3 totals 14 residues. Germline CDR1 is MNHEY and CDR2 is SVGAGI. This chain's CDR3 is CASSSPGQTYGYTF. The CDR3 coding sequence is TGTGCCAGCAGTTCCCCGGGACAGACATATGGCTACACCTTC.

The V and J genes are TRBV6-1 and TRBJ1-5; D not certain. V shed 8 bases and J shed 4 bases, with 18 bases lying between them. The CDR3 is 15 residues long. CDR1 is MNHNS, CDR2 SASEGT, per germline. The CDR3 loop reads CASGLVDGGNQPQHF. The CDR3 nucleotides are TGTGCCAGCGGATTGGTGGACGGAGGGAATCAGCCCCAGCATTTT.

This clone was counted a few times. The genes are TRBV9 and TRBJ1-2; D not certain. This CDR3 region has 12 residues. Germline assignment: CDR1 SGDLS and CDR2 YYNGEE. V lost 3 bases and J lost 5, with 8 bases in between. CDR3 loop: CASSATEYGYTF. The CDR3 bases are TGTGCCAGCAGCGCAACAGAGTATGGCTACACCTTC.

V is TRBV7-8 and J is TRBJ2-4; D is possibly TRBD2 (5 bases). The germline gives CDR1 SGHVS, CDR2 FQNEAQ. The germline V and J ends were trimmed by 2 bases and 7 bases, with 15 bases remaining between them. The CDR3 has 15 amino acids. Written as DNA, the CDR3 is TGTGCCAGCAGCTTACCCTCAGAGGGAGAGAACATTCAGTACTTC. This codes for CASSLPSEGENIQYF.

The chain is built from TRBV13 and TRBJ1-1; 8 nucleotides align to TRBD1. V lost 6 bases to trimming and J lost 5 bases; unmatched junction nucleotides: 8. The germline V gene encodes CDR1 PRHDT and CDR2 FYEKMQ (reference sequence). The CDR3 runs 14 residues. As DNA, the CDR3 is TGTGCCAGCAGTTACGGACAGGGATTGACTGAAGCTTTCTTT. Protein sequence: CASSYGQGLTEAFF.

This sequence joins TRBV28 and TRBJ2-3; TRBD1 agrees at 8 bases. V lost 5 bases, J lost 5 bases, and 15 bases stayed unmatched. The CDR3 is made up of 17 amino acids. Germline CDR1 MDHEN, CDR2 SYDVKM. DNA of the CDR3: TGTGCCAGCAGTGATTGGACAGGGCGAAAGTTCGAAGATACGCAGTATTTT. Protein: CASSDWTGRKFEDTQYF.

This clone turned up a few times. The chain joins TRBV11-3 to TRBJ2-5; the D gene is possibly TRBD2 (6 bases). Germline CDR1 reads SGHNT; CDR2 reads YENEEA. There are 15 residues in the CDR3. Between the trimmed V and J ends, which lost 1 base and 5 bases, there was a span of 14 bases. CDR3 sequence (DNA): TGTGCCAGCAGCTTAGGCGGGCCAAGCGGGGAGACCCAGTACTTC. This encodes CASSLGGPSGETQYF.

V and J are TRBV28 and TRBJ2-5, with D perhaps matching TRBD2 (5 bases). With the DNA end fitting TRBJ2-7 better, the J assignment may be wrong. The CDR3 loop spans 14 amino acids. Germline V lookup: CDR1 MDHEN, CDR2 SYDVKM. The CDR3: CASSSPTKAYEQYF. CDR3 sequence (DNA): TGTGCCAGCAGTTCACCGACTAAGGCTTACGAGCAGTACTTC.

V usage is TRBV7-3 and J usage is TRBJ2-3; D is possibly TRBD2 (5 bases). Trimming removed 0 bases at V and 2 bases at J, with 15 bases between. The CDR3 sequence is 17 residues long. The germline V gene encodes CDR1 SGHTA and CDR2 FQGTGA. The CDR3 spells CASSLTPSAATTDTQYF. CDR3 bases: TGTGCCAGCAGCTTAACCCCCTCAGCGGCTACCACAGATACGCAGTATTTT.

This chain connects TRBV7-2 to TRBJ2-1; 9 positions agree with TRBD1. The CDR3 runs to 15 residues. V was clipped by 3 bases and J by 4 bases; unmatched bases: 4. The V gene's germline CDR1 is SGHTA and CDR2 FQGNSA. This chain's CDR3 is CASSFGQGKYNEQFF. CDR3 in DNA: TGTGCCAGCAGCTTCGGACAGGGGAAGTACAATGAGCAGTTCTTC.

The gene calls are TRBV4-3 and TRBJ2-7; no definite D call. Germline assignment: CDR1 LGHNA and CDR2 YSLEER. Between the trimmed V and J ends, which lost 2 bases and 1 base, there was a span of 12 bases. The CDR3 is 15 amino acids. CDR3 sequence reads: CASSQLKDTSYEQYF. CDR3 DNA sequence: TGCGCCAGCAGCCAACTAAAAGACACTTCCTACGAGCAGTACTTC.

The rearrangement links TRBV6-5 to TRBJ1-6; 8 positions agree with TRBD1. The CDR3 has 15 amino acids. V gave up 5 bases and J gave up 2 bases; unmatched junction bases: 2. Germline V gene data show CDR1 as MNHEY and CDR2 as SVGAGI. The CDR3 nucleotides are TGTGCCAGCAGTCGGACAGGGCCCTATAATTCACCCCTCCACTTT. It yields the protein CASSRTGPYNSPLHF.

The rearrangement links TRBV10-1 to TRBJ2-2, with TRBD2 matching over 13 bases. The trim removed 4 bases at V and 6 bases at J, leaving 2 bases unmatched. This CDR3 is 15 amino acids long. Germline-derived CDR1 and CDR2 are WNHNN and SYGVQD (reference sequence). In DNA, the CDR3 is TGCGCCAGCAGTGGTGGACTAGCGGGGGCCGGGGAGCTGTTTTTT. Its protein is CASSGGLAGAGELFF.

The chain carries TRBV4-2 and TRBJ2-5, with 15 bases fitting TRBD2. From germline, CDR1 is LGHNA and CDR2 YNFKEQ. This CDR3 is 19 amino acids long. Germline trimming cut 1 base from V and 2 bases from J; bases unmatched to any gene: 8. The CDR3 nucleotides read TGTGCCAGCAGCCAAGCCCGAGGACTAGCGGGGGGGCCACAAGAGACCCAGTACTTC. Protein product: CASSQARGLAGGPQETQYF.

The V call is TRBV4-1, the J call TRBJ2-3; no firm D call. The CDR3 contains 16 residues. The V gene's germline CDR1 is MGHRA and CDR2 YSYEKL. V shed 3 bases and J shed 0 bases, with 13 bases lying between them. CDR3 DNA: TGCGCCAGCAGCCACCGAGAAAGCCTAAGCACAGATACGCAGTATTTT. Translated, it gives CASSHRESLSTDTQYF.

The rearrangement links TRBV5-4 to TRBJ2-7; a possible D gene is TRBD2 (5 bases). Trimming cost V 4 bases and J 0 bases, with 11 bases left between them. CDR1 is SGHNT and CDR2 is YYREEE in the germline V gene (reference sequence). CDR3 length: 14 amino acids. The CDR3 sequence: CASSPEVSSYEQYF. The CDR3 DNA reads as TGTGCCAGCAGCCCGGAGGTTAGCTCCTACGAGCAGTACTTC.

The V and J genes are TRBV5-4 and TRBJ1-4; D possibly corresponds to TRBD1 (6 bases). Germline V gene sequence: CDR1 SGHNT, CDR2 YYREEE (reference sequence). V was trimmed by 0 bases and J by 8 bases, leaving 14 bases between them. The CDR3 has 15 amino acids. The CDR3 is CASSLEGTRGEKLFF. DNA of the CDR3: TGTGCCAGCAGCTTGGAAGGGACACGAGGAGAAAAACTGTTTTTT.

The rearrangement uses TRBV25-1 and TRBJ2-3; possible D gene TRBD2, 5 bases. Germline values: CDR1 MGHDK, CDR2 SYGVNS. The CDR3 contains 11 residues. Trimming shortened V by 5 bases and J by 10 bases, and 10 bases separated the two germline ends. CDR3 nucleotide sequence: TGTGCCAGCAGTCGGGGTAGGTCGCAGTATTTT. Translated, it gives CASSRGRSQYF. The full variable domain, in which reference TRBV25-1 and TRBJ2-3 provide the parts outside the CDR3, is EADIYQTPRYLVIGTGKKITLECSQTMGHDKMYWYQQDPGMELHLIHYSYGVNSTEKGDLSSESTVSRIRTEHFPLTLESARPSHTSQYLCASSRGRSQYFGPGTRLTVL.

The gene calls are TRBV7-3 and TRBJ1-2; TRBD1 aligns across 7 bases. Germline CDR1 and CDR2: SGHTA and FQGTGA. This CDR3 has 15 residues. V was pared by 4 bases and J by 0 bases, with 5 bases of the junction left unmatched. The CDR3 protein is CASSSYRGTNYGYTF. As DNA, the CDR3 is TGTGCCAGCAGCTCCTACAGGGGAACTAACTATGGCTACACCTTC. The variable domain in full, with the rest retrieved from reference TRBV7-3 and TRBJ1-2, is GAGVSQTPSNKVTEKGKYVELRCDPISGHTALYWYRQSLGQGPEFLIYFQGTGAADDSGLPNDRFFAVRPEGSVSTLKIQRTERGDSAVYLCASSSYRGTNYGYTFGSGTRLTVV.

CDR3 protein: CASGTGFENEQFF. The CDR3 DNA reads TGCGCCAGCGGAACAGGGTTCGAGAATGAGCAGTTCTTC. The chain recombines TRBV5-1 with TRBJ2-1; TRBD1 might be the D (6 bases). The CDR3 consists of 13 residues. Germline CDR1 and CDR2: SGHRS and YFSETQ. Trimming removed 7 bases at V and 7 bases at J, with 15 bases between.

This clone has a single count. The chain couples TRBV7-2 to TRBJ2-1; TRBD2 matches at 9 bases. The CDR3 extends over 13 amino acids. The V segment lost 5 bases and the J segment 7 bases; nucleotides outside the gene matches: 3. Per the germline V gene, CDR1 is SGHTA and CDR2 is FQGNSA. DNA for the CDR3: TGTGCCAGCAGCCTCAGCGGGGGGAATGAGCAGTTCTTC. As protein: CASSLSGGNEQFF.

V gene TRBV11-2 combines with J gene TRBJ2-5; D unresolved. This CDR3 comprises 13 residues. With 2 bases removed from V and 2 bases from J, the gap between germline ends came to 6 bases. Per germline, CDR1 SGHAT and CDR2 FQNNGV. The CDR3 loop reads CASSLYLQETQYF. The CDR3 DNA reads TGTGCCAGCAGCTTATATCTACAAGAGACCCAGTACTTC. The variable domain in full, completed from reference TRBV11-2 and TRBJ2-5, reads EAGVAQSPRYKIIEKRQSVAFWCNPISGHATLYWYQQILGQGPKLLIQFQNNGVVDDSQLPKDRFSAERLKGVDSTLKIQPAKLEDSAVYLCASSLYLQETQYFGPGTRLLVL.

The chain has TRBV25-1 and TRBJ1-2, with 7 bases identical to TRBD1. Germline assignment: CDR1 MGHDK and CDR2 SYGVNS. Unmatched junction bases numbered 1, after V lost 3 bases and J lost 6 bases. The CDR3 covers 12 residues. The CDR3 DNA sequence: TGTGCCAGCAGTGACAGGGGGGATGGCTACACCTTC. This encodes CASSDRGDGYTF.

This clone was observed once. The rearrangement uses TRBV28 and TRBJ1-1; D might be TRBD1 (6 bases). CDR1 MDHEN and CDR2 SYDVKM come from the germline V gene. Trimming pared 5 bases from V and 1 base from J, leaving 14 bases between. The CDR3 consists of 15 residues. The CDR3 loop reads CASSAHTGSNTEAFF. For the CDR3, the DNA is TGTGCCAGCAGTGCCCACACAGGGTCGAACACTGAAGCTTTCTTT.

The chain has TRBV5-4 and TRBJ2-4; D is ambiguous. The germline gives CDR1 SGHNT, CDR2 YYREEE (reference sequence). This CDR3 comprises 16 residues. V lost 3 bases, J lost 0 bases, and 13 bases lay in between. The CDR3 loop reads CASSSSLISAKNIQYF. CDR3 nucleotides: TGTGCCAGCAGCTCCTCCCTTATATCAGCCAAAAACATTCAGTACTTC.

This rearrangement joins TRBV20-1 to TRBJ1-2; D remains unclear. Germline V gene lookup returns CDR1 DFQATT and CDR2 SNEGSKA (reference sequence). V lost 4 bases, J lost 13 bases, and 10 bases lay in between. The CDR3 has 9 residues. CDR3 sequence (DNA): TGCAGTGCTACGACATGGCTCACCTTC. Translation gives CSATTWLTF.

This clone was seen more than once but under ten times. The CDR3, as DNA: TGTGCCAGCAGTGAAAAGGGGACAGTCCGGGGGACTGAAGCTTTCTTT. Translating it yields CASSEKGTVRGTEAFF. The V and J genes are TRBV2 and TRBJ1-1; 7 positions match TRBD1. The CDR3 sequence is 16 residues long. V dropped 2 bases and J dropped 5; count of bases not matched to a gene: 11. Germline loops: CDR1 SNHLY, CDR2 FYNNEI.

The J gene is TRBJ1-1, the V gene TRBV6-5; weak D call: TRBD1 (6 bases). The germline V gene has CDR1 MNHEY and CDR2 SVGAGI. V dropped 11 bases and J dropped 2 bases, with 18 bases sitting between them. This CDR3 is built from 14 residues. CDR3: CASNPGHLNTEAFF. DNA for the CDR3: TGTGCCTCTAACCCGGGACATCTTAACACTGAAGCTTTCTTT.

The CDR3, as DNA: TGTGCCAGCAGCCCGACAGGTAGAACATCCGGGGAGCTGTTTTTT. This translates into CASSPTGRTSGELFF. The V call is TRBV7-2, the J call TRBJ2-2; a possible D gene is TRBD1 (6 bases). The germline V gene has CDR1 SGHTA and CDR2 FQGNSA. The CDR3 runs to 15 residues. Trimming stripped 5 bases from V and 6 bases from J, with 16 bases between.

This clone was counted many times. The genes are TRBV10-3 and TRBJ2-5, with 9 bases fitting TRBD1. J gave up 5 bases and V 10 bases, and 8 bases lay outside the gene matches. Germline CDR1 reads ENHRY; CDR2 reads SYGVKD. CDR3 size: 13 residues. The CDR3 bases are TGTGCCAACAGCCGGGACAGGGAGGAGACCCAGTACTTC. Its protein is CANSRDREETQYF.